Presented here are 21 T cell receptor beta chains from one specimen sequenced in a study of response to subunit inactivated influenza vaccine. TCRdb re-called the RT-PCR reads with MiXCR, one entry per CDR3 protein. The sample carries hundreds of thousands of distinct CDR3 sequences, 12% to 15% recorded once. The specimen was PBMCs from blood, collected 14 to 15 days before vaccination. These receptors came from a man aged 50 to 59 who received an inactivated influenza vaccine.

This clonotype has only a few counts. DNA for the CDR3: TGTGCCAGCGGGAAGAGAGATACGCAGTATTTT. Its protein is CASGKRDTQYF. The J gene is TRBJ2-3, the V gene TRBV27; D call uncertain. This CDR3 region has 11 residues. V dropped 8 bases and J dropped 5 bases, with 8 bases sitting between them. Germline values: CDR1 MNHEY, CDR2 SMNVEV (reference sequence).

The V call is TRBV6-2 or TRBV6-3, the J call TRBJ1-5; tentatively, D is TRBD1 (6 bases). Looked up from germline, CDR1 is MNHEY and CDR2 is SVGEGT. Trimming pared 7 bases from V and 1 base from J, leaving 14 bases between. The CDR3 runs 15 residues. The CDR3 region has the DNA TGTGCCAGCAAAAAGGACAGCGGGAGCAATCAGCCCCAGCATTTT. This codes for CASKKDSGSNQPQHF.

The CDR3 coding sequence is TGCAGTGCTAACGACAGGGGGCGGGATACGCAGTATTTT. Translating it yields CSANDRGRDTQYF. The chain employs TRBV20-1 and TRBJ2-3; the match to TRBD1 covers 10 bases. The germline CDR1 and CDR2 sequences are DFQATT and SNEGSKA (reference sequence). Losses at the gene ends were 4 bases for V and 6 bases for J; bases not matched to a gene: 4. The CDR3 has 13 amino acids.

This clonotype was counted many times. The genes are TRBV5-1 and TRBJ2-1, with D unclear. V lost 1 base and J lost 1, with 12 bases in between. The CDR3 has 16 amino acids. CDR1 is SGHRS and CDR2 is YFSETQ in the germline V gene. The CDR3, as DNA: TGCGCCAGCAGCTTGAAAGGCCCCCTATCCTACAATGAGCAGTTCTTC. This encodes CASSLKGPLSYNEQFF.

This clonotype appeared a few times. This rearrangement joins TRBV20-1 to TRBJ2-3; the D is unclear. CDR1 is DFQATT, CDR2 SNEGSKA, per germline (reference sequence). The CDR3 has 14 amino acids. V lost 3 bases to trimming and J lost 2 bases, with 12 bases between them. The CDR3 loop reads CSASVRRITDTQYF. DNA of the CDR3: TGCAGTGCTAGTGTTCGCAGGATCACAGATACGCAGTATTTT.

This clonotype was seen a handful of times. This chain joins TRBV7-9 and TRBJ2-5, with D possibly TRBD2 on 5 matching bases. From germline, CDR1 is SEHNR and CDR2 FQNEAQ (reference sequence). The CDR3 consists of 12 residues. The V and J ends lost 7 bases and 8 bases respectively, with 14 bases between them. CDR3 amino acids: CASTIPGRTQYF. The DNA of the CDR3 is TGTGCCAGCACCATACCGGGGAGAACCCAGTACTTC.

V is TRBV11-2 and J is TRBJ2-7, with TRBD1 matching 9 bases. V was pared by 11 bases and J by 6 bases, with 11 bases of the junction left unmatched. The germline V gene encodes CDR1 SGHAT and CDR2 FQNNGV. The CDR3 length is 13 residues. In DNA, the CDR3 is TGTGCCTCACGGGACAGGGTTCTTTCCGAGCAGTACTTC. Translated, it gives CASRDRVLSEQYF.

This clonotype was observed a few times. The chain combines TRBV6-4 with TRBJ1-1; D is perhaps TRBD1 (5 bases). Germline loops: CDR1 MRHNA, CDR2 SNTAGT. This CDR3 contains 14 residues. Trimming removed 2 bases at V and 2 bases at J, with 9 bases between. This chain's CDR3 is CASSDGHLNTEAFF. CDR3 nucleotide sequence: TGTGCCAGCAGTGACGGACACCTAAACACTGAAGCTTTCTTT.

This rearrangement joins TRBV2 to TRBJ1-6; 9 nucleotides agree with TRBD1. The germline CDR1 and CDR2 sequences are SNHLY and FYNNEI. The CDR3 length is 15 residues. V shed 6 bases and J 8 bases; nucleotides not matched to a gene: 8. The CDR3 reads CASRGPGQGYSPLHF. CDR3 nucleotide sequence: TGTGCCAGCAGGGGCCCGGGACAGGGATATTCACCCCTCCACTTT.

The chain combines TRBV15 with TRBJ2-3; D might be TRBD2 (6 bases). V lost 8 bases to trimming and J lost 3 bases, with 12 bases between them. Germline V gene data show CDR1 as LNHNV and CDR2 as YYDKDF (reference sequence). This CDR3 is built from 13 residues. The CDR3 protein is CATSGGLTDTQYF. The CDR3 DNA reads TGTGCCACCTCTGGGGGGTTAACAGATACGCAGTATTTT.

This clonotype has a handful of counts. The V gene is TRBV20-1, the J gene TRBJ2-1; 10 bases agree with TRBD2. This CDR3 is 15 amino acids long. Trimming removed 0 bases from V and 6 bases from J; junction bases left unmatched: 5. CDR1 is DFQATT and CDR2 is SNEGSKA in the germline V gene (reference sequence). The CDR3 region is CSARDPSGGLNEQFF. The CDR3 DNA follows: TGCAGTGCTAGAGATCCTAGCGGGGGCCTCAATGAGCAGTTCTTC.

A few counts support this clonotype. The V gene is TRBV10-3, the J gene TRBJ2-2, with a possible D match to TRBD2 (6 bases). The CDR3 contains 16 residues. Germline V CDR1 and CDR2: ENHRY, SYGVKD. V lost 2 bases and J 1 base, leaving 11 bases between the germline ends. CDR3 nucleotide sequence: TGTGCCATCAGTGAGGGGCGGGGAAAGAACACCGGGGAGCTGTTTTTT. Encoded protein: CAISEGRGKNTGELFF.

The chain uses TRBV4-1 and TRBJ2-2, with D hard to call. This CDR3 spans 14 amino acids. Germline-derived CDR1 and CDR2 are MGHRA and YSYEKL. The germline V and J ends were trimmed by 0 bases and 6 bases, with 8 bases remaining between them. The CDR3 region is CASSQDRISGELFF. The CDR3 DNA sequence: TGCGCCAGCAGCCAAGATAGAATATCCGGGGAGCTGTTTTTT.

This clonotype was seen many times. The V and J genes are TRBV29-1 and TRBJ1-2; D gene unclear. CDR1 is SQVTM, CDR2 ANQGSEA, per germline. The CDR3 extends over 12 amino acids. V gave up 1 base and J gave up 8 bases, with 11 bases separating them. This chain's CDR3 is CSVEGGRGGYTF. The CDR3 DNA is TGCAGCGTTGAAGGCGGACGCGGGGGCTACACCTTC. Based on the CDR3 plus reference TRBV29-1 and TRBJ1-2, the full variable domain is SAVISQKPSRDICQRGTSLTIQCQVDSQVTMMFWYRQQPGQSLTLIATANQGSEATYESGFVIDKFPISRPNLTFSTLTVSNMSPEDSSIYLCSVEGGRGGYTFGSGTRLTVV.

This clonotype was recorded a few times. V usage is TRBV7-2 and J usage is TRBJ2-5, with D hard to call. The V and J ends lost 0 bases and 3 bases respectively, with 8 bases between them. The CDR3 length is 14 residues. Looked up from germline, CDR1 is SGHTA and CDR2 is FQGNSA. CDR3 region: CASSLAARKETQYF. CDR3 DNA: TGTGCCAGCAGCTTAGCGGCGAGGAAAGAGACCCAGTACTTC.

This clonotype occurred many times. The gene calls are TRBV20-1 and TRBJ2-5; D is unclear. CDR3 length: 19 residues. V was pared by 0 bases and J by 0 bases, with 23 bases between. In germline, CDR1 is DFQATT, CDR2 SNEGSKA (reference sequence). CDR3 in amino acids: CSAREEPIFSSFNQETQYF. CDR3 nucleotide sequence: TGCAGTGCTAGAGAGGAACCAATATTTTCGAGCTTCAACCAAGAGACCCAGTACTTC.

This clonotype was seen more than once but under ten times. The V gene is TRBV6-2 or TRBV6-3, the J gene TRBJ1-6; 10 bases fit TRBD1. The CDR3 consists of 16 residues. Trimming cost V 5 bases and J 10 bases; bases outside gene matches: 11. CDR1 is MNHEY, CDR2 SVGEGT, per germline. The CDR3 nucleotides read TGTGCCAGCAGTCATACTCGGGACAGGGGTACGTCACCCCTCCACTTT. Translating gives CASSHTRDRGTSPLHF.

This clonotype was picked up a small number of times. J is TRBJ2-1 and V is TRBV27, with no clear D. Trimming removed 3 bases from V and 0 bases from J, with 9 bases in between. The V gene's germline CDR1 is MNHEY and CDR2 SMNVEV (reference sequence). The CDR3 extends over 15 amino acids. The CDR3 coding sequence is TGTGCCAGCAGTTTCGTCCAGAGCTCCTACAATGAGCAGTTCTTC. This encodes CASSFVQSSYNEQFF.

V is TRBV10-1 and J is TRBJ2-3; 10 bases are shared with TRBD2. Germline V gives CDR1 WNHNN, CDR2 SYGVQD (reference sequence). V shed 2 bases and J 4 bases; nucleotides not matched to a gene: 9. The CDR3 runs 17 residues. CDR3 nucleotide sequence: TGCGCCAGCAGTGAGGCTTCGGGGCTAGCGGGGGCAGATACGCAGTATTTT. Its translation: CASSEASGLAGADTQYF.

This clonotype came up a few times. V and J are TRBV12-3 or TRBV12-4 and TRBJ2-5, with TRBD1 identical over 7 bases. This CDR3 comprises 14 residues. The V gene end was trimmed by 5 bases and the J gene end by 2 bases; junction bases not matched to a gene: 5. CDR3 in amino acids: CASSQWDSQETQYF. CDR3 nucleotides: TGTGCCAGCAGTCAGTGGGACAGTCAAGAGACCCAGTACTTC.

This clonotype was recorded a few times. The chain joins TRBV7-2 to TRBJ2-1, with TRBD2 identical over 10 bases. The CDR3 runs 15 residues. Germline CDR1 and CDR2: SGHTA and FQGNSA. V shed 4 bases and J 3 bases; nucleotides not matched to a gene: 3. In nucleotides, the CDR3 is TGTGCCAGCAGCTCAGCGGGGGGGGGCTACAATGAGCAGTTCTTC. This translates into CASSSAGGGYNEQFF. Complete variable domain (other parts from reference TRBV7-2 and TRBJ2-1): GAGVSQSPSNKVTEKGKDVELRCDPISGHTALYWYRQSLGQGLEFLIYFQGNSAPDKSGLPSDRFSAERTGGSVSTLTIQRTQQEDSAVYLCASSSAGGGYNEQFFGPGTRLTVL.